The text below deals with one T cell receptor (beta chain). This sample was taken from a study of blood T cell repertoires in COVID-19. At the level of the study: The United States, Italy and Spain were the sources of the acute and convalescent COVID-19 samples.

Trimming removed 1 base at V and 4 bases at J, with 8 bases between. Germline-derived CDR1 and CDR2 are SGHTS and YDEGEE. The CDR3 is 13 amino acids. Sequenced by immunoSEQ multiplex PCR; TCRdb stores in-frame clones only, minus some. Of 150,000 to 200,000 clones listed, roughly 84% are singletons. The specimen was peripheral blood. The J gene is TRBJ1-1, the V gene TRBV5-8; D gene unclear. This receptor was obtained from a woman older than 75 with acute or convalescent COVID-19. The CDR3 loop reads CASSLTGSTEAFF. The DNA of the CDR3 is TGTGCCAGCAGCTTGACGGGGAGCACTGAAGCTTTCTTT.